This T cell receptor beta chain is drawn from a study of OX40 agonist ivuxolimab in advanced cancers. Across the whole study: The patients' treatment was ivuxolimab, an agonistic anti-OX40 (CD134) antibody.

This CDR3 is built from 13 residues. Trimming pared 5 bases from V and 0 bases from J, leaving 8 bases between. Germline values: CDR1 SEHNR, CDR2 FQNEAQ (reference sequence). Concerning this clone: The antigen is undetermined.

Study observations and caveats: CD8+ T cells showed, on average, more clonal expansion than CD4+ cells.

This table comes from immunoSEQ multiplex PCR, and its TCRdb copy is limited to in-frame clones, with some not included. The sample lists roughly 91,000 clones, roughly 90% seen once, with 0.79% in the top ten. The sequences come from CD4+ or CD8+ T cells sorted from blood, collected in a trial of the OX40 agonist ivuxolimab. V gene TRBV7-9 combines with J gene TRBJ2-7; D unclear. This receptor was taken from an adult with an advanced solid tumor such as melanoma, head and neck, liver or kidney cancer. The CDR3 coding sequence is TGTGCCAGCAGCCTAAGTAACTCCTACGAGCAGTACTTC. This sequence encodes CASSLSNSYEQYF.